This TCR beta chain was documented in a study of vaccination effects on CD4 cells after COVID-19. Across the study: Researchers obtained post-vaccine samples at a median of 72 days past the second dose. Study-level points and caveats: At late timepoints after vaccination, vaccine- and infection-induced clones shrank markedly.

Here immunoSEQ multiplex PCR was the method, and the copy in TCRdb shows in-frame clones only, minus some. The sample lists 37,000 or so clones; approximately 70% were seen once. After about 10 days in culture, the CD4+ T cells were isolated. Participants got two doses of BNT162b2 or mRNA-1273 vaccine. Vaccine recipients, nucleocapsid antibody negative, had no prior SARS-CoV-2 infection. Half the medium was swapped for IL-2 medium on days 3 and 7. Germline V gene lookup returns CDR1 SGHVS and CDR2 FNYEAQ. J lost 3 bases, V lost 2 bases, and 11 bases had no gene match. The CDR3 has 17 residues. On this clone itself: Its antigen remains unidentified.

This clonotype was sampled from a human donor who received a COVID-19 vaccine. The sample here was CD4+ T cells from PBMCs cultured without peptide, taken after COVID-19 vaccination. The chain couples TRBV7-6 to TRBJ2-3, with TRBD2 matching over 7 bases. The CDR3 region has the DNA TGTGCCAGCAGCTTAATAGCGGGCGGACGGACTACAGATACGCAGTATTTT. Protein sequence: CASSLIAGGRTTDTQYF.